The subject of this entry is one T cell receptor (beta chain). Its recognized antigen is unknown. One base away there is no much larger clone; base qualities are not given. TCRbeta CDR3 regions were amplified from genomic DNA by means of the immunoSEQ Assay, a bias-controlled multiplex PCR. On the study's bioinformatics: The number of nucleated cells in each sample was estimated by amplification of reference gene primers within the assay. Sequence reads were collapsed and filtered to measure the absolute abundance of every unique TCRbeta CDR3 rearrangement. For each sample, productive Simpson clonality was calculated as the square root of Simpson's diversity index across productive rearrangements. Sourced from immuneACCESS, this table was stored by TCRdb with only in-frame sequences that have V and J called. A share of the clones is absent; for the studies checked, an unresolved V gene accounts for under half, and the remainder has no known explanation. For V, J and clone size, that table is used; D and trimming come from the DNA. The sample has 190,000 or so clones on record, roughly 81% of them singletons. The ten largest clonotypes hold approximately 12% of the sample.

The data derive from a study of blood T cell repertoires in COVID-19 (dated by TCRdb to about 2020). About the full investigation: Collaborator samples came from the United States, Italy and Spain and covered acute and convalescent phases of COVID-19. Where available, HLA class I and class II types were obtained from metadata supplied by the sample provider rather than from assay-based typing. A de-identified subject ID, COVID-19 status, age in years and sex were almost always included in the sample metadata. The material from the prospective study consisted of cDNA or gDNA derived from T cells, B-cell-depleted T cells, or PBMCs. The repertoires were released in a freely available public database meant as a resource for research on the immune response to SARS-CoV-2. Deeply sampled blood TCRbeta repertoires from subjects exposed to, actively infected with, or recovered from COVID-19 were included in the dataset. The samples were drawn from the first 160 participants of the ongoing ImmuneRACE study and from roughly 1,300 subjects provided by 6 global collaborators.

Beyond this particular receptor, the publication reports: How much clinical and demographic metadata was included differed by source and by participant, and the metadata was provided uncurated.

The germline V gene (reference sequence) provides CDR1 LGHDT and CDR2 YNNKEL. Spanning cysteine to phenylalanine, the CDR3 consists of 17 amino acids. Of the read, only the CDR3 DNA is kept; its 51 bases are in frame from base 1. The germline V end is reduced by 1 base and the J end by 5 bases; junction bases left unmatched: 8. In Seattle, one collaborating source enrolled patients while the infection was active and tracked those patients longitudinally over the course of disease. Each collaborating institution followed its own protocols to collect whole blood in K2EDTA tubes. For TCRbeta analysis, collaborators shipped samples as frozen whole blood, isolated PBMCs, or DNA extracted from either of those sample types.

The chain is assembled from TRBV3-1 (or the pseudogene TRBV3-2) and TRBJ1-1, and 12 junction bases match TRBD1. The sequenced sample was peripheral blood. The receptor comes from a woman aged 80 or over with COVID-19, enrolled during active disease. CDR3 protein: CASSQAAGTGGRTEAFF. The nucleotides read TGTGCCAGCAGCCAAGCCGCCGGGACAGGGGGCCGGACTGAAGCTTTCTTT.